The present entry profiles one T cell receptor (beta chain) with its context. A Seattle source enrolled patients during active infection and followed them longitudinally. V was clipped by 7 bases and J by 8 bases, with 18 bases between them. Germline lookup yields CDR1 SGHRS and CDR2 YFSETQ. This CDR3 contains 13 residues. The data belong to a study of blood T cell repertoires in COVID-19. Study-level information: Acute and convalescent COVID-19 specimens originated in the United States, Italy and Spain. The cDNA or gDNA used as material had been derived from T cells, B-cell-depleted T cells, or PBMCs.

The protocol was immunoSEQ multiplex PCR, while the TCRdb copy is restricted to in-frame clones and leaves out a portion. Found here are roughly 150,000 clones, approximately 85% of them singletons; the top ten hold around 8.1%. Sequences were obtained from peripheral blood. This chain connects TRBV5-1 to TRBJ1-2; D is possibly TRBD1 (5 bases). The receptor was isolated from a woman aged 60 to 75 with COVID-19, enrolled during active disease. Written as DNA, the CDR3 is TGCGCCAGCCTGGGCGGGGCCTCTCGGGGCTACACCTTC. Residues: CASLGGASRGYTF.